These 14 T cell receptor beta chains were all obtained from the same sample, sequenced in a study of CD8 T cells in ankylosing spondylitis. Study-wide results and caveats: A motif of under 10 highly homologous TCR beta variants was seen as apparently characteristic of ankylosing spondylitis blood.

The antigens these receptors bind are not known. TCRdb used MiXCR to reprocess the 5' RACE reads, holding one entry per CDR3 protein. The sample lists around 770,000 distinct CDR3 sequences; roughly 19% were seen once. Sequenced material: blood, either unsorted or a sorted T cell fraction (not recorded which). The receptor set was obtained from a male donor with ankylosing spondylitis.

The chain has TRBV5-1 and TRBJ1-1, with 7 bases identical to TRBD1. V was clipped by 0 bases and J by 0 bases; unmatched bases: 5. The CDR3 extends over 16 amino acids. Germline V lookup: CDR1 SGHRS, CDR2 YFSETQ. In DNA, the CDR3 is TGCGCCAGCAGCTTGGACGGGACAGTGATGAACACTGAAGCTTTCTTT. This gives the protein CASSLDGTVMNTEAFF.

This clonotype has more than one count but fewer than ten. The V call is TRBV27, the J call TRBJ1-5; no clear D gene. CDR1 and CDR2 (germline): MNHEY, SMNVEV (reference sequence). V lost 0 bases and J 2 bases, leaving 11 bases between the germline ends. The CDR3 is made up of 16 amino acids. CDR3 sequence reads: CASSLSGLGGNQPQHF. In nucleotides, the CDR3 is TGTGCCAGCAGTTTATCGGGGTTGGGTGGCAATCAGCCCCAGCATTTT.

The gene calls are TRBV5-1 and TRBJ1-2, with D perhaps TRBD1 (5 bases). There are 17 residues in the CDR3. V was shortened by 1 base and J by 7 bases, with 23 bases between the two germline ends. Germline V gives CDR1 SGHRS, CDR2 YFSETQ. CDR3 protein: CASSLQPVAGSFFGYTF. CDR3 in DNA: TGCGCCAGCAGCTTGCAACCTGTGGCAGGGTCTTTTTTTGGCTACACCTTC.

V is TRBV10-2 and J is TRBJ2-3, with TRBD1 as a possible D gene (5 bases). The CDR3 runs 14 residues. The V end lost 10 bases, the J end lost 5 bases, and 19 bases lay between the germline ends. Germline V gene sequence: CDR1 WSHSY, CDR2 SAAADI. CDR3 loop: CATRGSFTLDTQYF. For the CDR3, the DNA is TGCGCCACAAGGGGTAGCTTTACCCTAGATACGCAGTATTTT.

The CDR3, as DNA: TGTGCCAGCAGCTTAGGAGCCGACACGAGCTCCTACGAGCAGTACTTC. Translated, it gives CASSLGADTSSYEQYF. This chain connects TRBV7-8 to TRBJ2-7, with D uncertain. Germline V lookup: CDR1 SGHVS, CDR2 FQNEAQ. CDR3 size: 16 residues. Trimming cost V 1 base and J 0 bases, with 13 bases left between them.

The rearrangement links TRBV20-1 to TRBJ2-7, with D perhaps assigned TRBD1 or TRBD2 (5 bases each). The CDR3 has 13 amino acids. CDR1 DFQATT and CDR2 SNEGSKA come from the germline V gene (reference sequence). V lost 3 bases and J 4 bases, leaving 13 bases between the germline ends. CDR3: CSARGQGPYEQYF. In nucleotides, the CDR3 is TGCAGTGCTAGGGGTCAGGGACCATACGAGCAGTACTTC.

This clonotype came up a few times. The V gene is TRBV28, the J gene TRBJ2-3; a weak D match, TRBD2 (5 bases). V was pared by 7 bases and J by 3 bases, with 14 bases between. Germline CDR1 and CDR2: MDHEN and SYDVKM. The CDR3 sequence is 14 residues long. CDR3 sequence reads: CASTLRSGTDTQYF. In nucleotides, the CDR3 is TGTGCCAGCACCTTACGGTCGGGGACAGATACGCAGTATTTT.

CDR3 in DNA: TGTGCCAGCAGCGGACAGGGCGTGGAGACCCAGTACTTC. Amino acids: CASSGQGVETQYF. The V call is TRBV6-1, the J call TRBJ2-5; TRBD1 matches 8 bases. The CDR3 has 13 residues. V lost 6 bases to trimming and J lost 5 bases; unmatched junction nucleotides: 5. Germline-derived CDR1 and CDR2 are MNHNS and SASEGT.

The V gene is TRBV7-8, the J gene TRBJ1-1, with D tentatively TRBD1 (5 bases). V was trimmed by 6 bases and J by 2 bases, leaving 13 bases between them. Germline CDR1 reads SGHVS; CDR2 reads FQNEAQ. The CDR3 loop spans 14 amino acids. This CDR3 reads CASSFSQGNTEAFF. CDR3 nucleotides: TGTGCCAGCAGTTTTTCTCAGGGAAACACTGAAGCTTTCTTT.

This sequence joins TRBV11-1 and TRBJ2-1, with TRBD2 matching over 13 bases. V shed 6 bases, J shed 7 bases, and the junction held 21 bases outside the gene matches. CDR3 length: 20 amino acids. The germline CDR1 and CDR2 sequences are SGHAT and FQDESV (reference sequence). The CDR3 here is CASRAGAGTSGIVEWNEQFF. CDR3 in DNA: TGTGCCAGCAGGGCAGGTGCCGGGACTAGCGGGATAGTTGAGTGGAATGAGCAGTTCTTC.

The chain joins TRBV14 to TRBJ2-7; D perhaps matches TRBD1 (6 bases). V lost 0 bases and J 6 bases, leaving 12 bases between the germline ends. The CDR3 loop spans 14 amino acids. Germline V CDR1 and CDR2: SGHDN, FVKESK. The chain's CDR3 is CASSQDTWGREQYF. The CDR3 DNA follows: TGTGCCAGCAGCCAAGATACATGGGGGCGCGAGCAGTACTTC.

The CDR3 DNA sequence: TGTGCCAGCAGCTTATTCGGGCGATACCCAGCGGGGGACAGTTCAGAGACCCAGTACTTC. Amino acid sequence: CASSLFGRYPAGDSSETQYF. This chain links TRBV7-3 with TRBJ2-5; tentatively, D is TRBD2 (8 bases). The germline V gene encodes CDR1 SGHTA and CDR2 FQGTGA. The CDR3 extends over 20 amino acids. The V end lost 2 bases, the J end lost 4 bases, and 29 bases lay between the germline ends.

The genes are TRBV6-1 and TRBJ2-3, with D hard to call. The CDR3 totals 13 residues. The V and J ends lost 8 bases and 0 bases respectively, with 9 bases between them. The germline V gene encodes CDR1 MNHNS and CDR2 SASEGT. CDR3 DNA sequence: TGTGCCAGCCGACCGATAAGCACAGATACGCAGTATTTT. Translation: CASRPISTDTQYF.

This clonotype appeared a few times. The chain couples TRBV20-1 to TRBJ2-1, with D perhaps assigned TRBD1 or TRBD2 (7 bases each). The CDR3 has 14 residues. Germline V gene sequence: CDR1 DFQATT, CDR2 SNEGSKA (reference sequence). Trimming took off 3 bases at V and 5 bases at J, with 14 bases between the two ends. CDR3 residues: CSASRGGLNNEQFF. CDR3 DNA sequence: TGCAGTGCTAGCAGGGGGGGCCTAAACAATGAGCAGTTCTTC.